The 26 T cell receptor beta chains given below trace back to one sample, sequenced in a study of T-cell reconstitution after alpha-beta-depleted transplantation in children. It was with unique molecular identifiers that the TCRbeta library was prepared. TCRdb re-called the PCR reads through MiXCR, storing one row per CDR3 protein. The sample shows roughly 220,000 distinct CDR3 sequences, 12% of them seen only once. The specimen was PBMCs from the stem cell graft donor, collected from the stem cell graft. The receptors come from a human donor who donated a stem cell graft to a child with acute lymphoblastic leukemia.

In its sample, this clonotype was seen many times. The CDR3 bases are TGCGCCAGCAGCTTCCCAGGGACCCATGGCTACACCTTC. Translated: CASSFPGTHGYTF. This chain connects TRBV5-1 to TRBJ1-2, with D possibly matching TRBD1 (5 bases). V was shortened by 2 bases and J by 6 bases, with 11 bases between the two germline ends. The V gene's germline CDR1 is SGHRS and CDR2 YFSETQ. CDR3 size: 13 residues.

This clonotype was observed many times. The rearrangement joins TRBV12-3 or TRBV12-4 to TRBJ1-5; D is undetermined. V lost 3 bases and J 7 bases, leaving 10 bases between the germline ends. The CDR3 runs to 13 residues. CDR3 sequence (DNA): TGTGCCAGCAGTTTGTCTACTCCCCAGCCCCAGCATTTT. Protein product: CASSLSTPQPQHF.

This clonotype was detected ten times or more. V and J are TRBV6-5 and TRBJ2-1; 9 bases match TRBD1. The CDR3 consists of 12 residues. After removal of 6 bases from V and 10 bases from J, the junction contained 4 bases not matched to a gene. Germline lookup yields CDR1 MNHEY and CDR2 SVGAGI. CDR3 bases: TGTGCCAGCAGCCGCGGGACAGGGGAGCAGTTCTTC. This codes for CASSRGTGEQFF.

This clonotype was picked up many times. The chain joins TRBV6-1 to TRBJ1-3; no firm D call. Trimming took off 6 bases at V and 4 bases at J, with 13 bases between the two ends. This CDR3 region has 14 residues. The V gene's germline CDR1 is MNHNS and CDR2 SASEGT. This chain's CDR3 is CASSLDWRGNTIYF. DNA of the CDR3: TGTGCCAGCAGCCTCGACTGGAGGGGAAACACCATATATTTT.

The rearrangement links TRBV12-3 or TRBV12-4 to TRBJ2-3; no clear D gene. V lost 10 bases, J lost 6 bases, and 11 bases lay in between. CDR3 size: 11 residues. CDR3 residues: CATSIRDTQYF. In DNA, the CDR3 is TGTGCCACCTCCATTCGGGATACGCAGTATTTT.

This clonotype appeared many times. This chain links TRBV6-1 with TRBJ2-1, with D perhaps matching TRBD2 (5 bases). CDR3 size: 16 residues. Germline V CDR1 and CDR2: MNHNS, SASEGT. V lost 5 bases and J 0 bases, leaving 14 bases between the germline ends. The CDR3 spells CASSRRGPASYNEQFF. DNA of the CDR3: TGTGCCAGCAGTCGACGAGGGCCGGCCTCCTACAATGAGCAGTTCTTC.

The chain is built from TRBV6-5 and TRBJ1-5; D gene ambiguous. CDR3 length: 13 residues. Deletions cut 7 bases from V and 0 bases from J, with 7 bases between. CDR1 and CDR2 from the germline V gene are MNHEY and SVGAGI. The CDR3 protein is CASNSDSNQPQHF. Written as DNA, the CDR3 is TGTGCCAGCAACAGCGATAGCAATCAGCCCCAGCATTTT.

Details on this clonotype: A much larger clone sits a single nucleotide away, making a read error possible. V is TRBV28 and J is TRBJ2-3; possible D gene TRBD1, 5 bases. The CDR3 is 14 amino acids. V lost 8 bases and J 4 bases, leaving 16 bases between the germline ends. Germline assignment: CDR1 MDHEN and CDR2 SYDVKM. The CDR3 DNA sequence: TGTGCCAGCTCCAGGGTGGGGCACGCAGATACGCAGTATTTT. This codes for CASSRVGHADTQYF.

Points on this clonotype: A much larger clone differs from this one at a single base, so this may be a read error. This chain links TRBV28 with TRBJ2-3, with TRBD1 as a possible D gene (6 bases). Germline CDR1 is MDHEN and CDR2 is SYDVKM. The CDR3 sequence is 14 residues long. For the CDR3, the DNA is TGTGCCAGAAGTTTACTACAGGGAACAGATACGCAGTATTTT. Encoded protein: CARSLLQGTDTQYF.

This clonotype was recorded at least ten times. The rearrangement links TRBV11-2 to TRBJ2-7; D may be TRBD2 (6 bases). The germline V gene encodes CDR1 SGHAT and CDR2 FQNNGV. The V end lost 3 bases, the J end lost 3 bases, and 15 bases lay between the germline ends. The CDR3 spans 15 residues. This CDR3 reads CASSFGRGGFYEQYF. In DNA form, the CDR3 reads TGTGCCAGCAGCTTTGGTCGGGGAGGATTCTACGAGCAGTACTTC.

This clonotype was seen a few times. The chain couples TRBV18 to TRBJ2-3; no definite D call. This CDR3 has 15 amino acids. Germline V gives CDR1 KGHSH, CDR2 LQKENI. Trimming left V 6 bases short and J 0 bases short, with 13 bases between. This chain's CDR3 is CASSPKAGSTDTQYF. CDR3 nucleotides: TGTGCCAGCTCGCCAAAAGCCGGGAGCACAGATACGCAGTATTTT.

This clonotype was seen a single time. A much larger clonotype is one base distant, so this may be a read error. This chain joins TRBV27 and TRBJ2-4, with D possibly called TRBD1 or TRBD2 (5 bases each). This CDR3 comprises 15 residues. Germline CDR1 is MNHEY and CDR2 is SMNVEV (reference sequence). The CDR3 loop reads CGSSLIPGPKNIQYF. As DNA, the CDR3 is TGTGGCAGCAGTTTAATCCCGGGGCCTAAGAACATTCAGTACTTC.

This chain uses TRBV4-1 with TRBJ2-1; TRBD1 aligns across 9 bases. The V and J ends lost 4 bases and 7 bases, in that order; junction bases with no gene match: 8. The CDR3 totals 15 residues. Per the germline V gene, CDR1 is MGHRA and CDR2 is YSYEKL. CDR3 amino acids: CASSPRDRVLNEQFF. CDR3 DNA: TGCGCCAGCAGCCCCCGGGACAGGGTCTTGAATGAGCAGTTCTTC.

This clonotype was seen a handful of times. The chain joins TRBV6-6 to TRBJ2-7; D is possibly TRBD1 (5 bases). Germline V lookup: CDR1 MNHNY, CDR2 SVGAGI (reference sequence). The CDR3 runs to 12 residues. Trimming pared 6 bases from V and 4 bases from J, leaving 10 bases between. The CDR3 DNA is TGTGCCAGCAGAATCACAGGATACGAGCAGTACTTC. Its translation is CASRITGYEQYF.

In the case of this clonotype: This clone may be a read error of a much larger clone one base away. The V and J genes are TRBV5-1 and TRBJ2-7; tentative D call: TRBD1 (6 bases). V gave up 4 bases and J gave up 3 bases, with 8 bases separating them. The CDR3 covers 12 residues. Germline CDR1 reads SGHRS; CDR2 reads YFSETQ. CDR3 protein: CASSADSYEQYF. As DNA, the CDR3 is TGCGCCAGCAGCGCGGACAGCTACGAGCAGTACTTC.

This clonotype occurred many times. The CDR3 DNA reads TGTGCCAGCAGCTTAGTCCGGCTAGCGGGAGGAGGTGAGCAGTTCTTC. Translating gives CASSLVRLAGGGEQFF. This rearrangement joins TRBV7-6 to TRBJ2-1; 11 bases are a match to TRBD2. With V trimmed by 1 base and J by 9 bases, 8 bases remained unmatched. The CDR3 covers 16 residues. CDR1 is SGHVS, CDR2 FNYEAQ, per germline.

This clonotype occurred once. A read error may be the cause here, since a much bigger clone is one base away. The genes are TRBV5-6 and TRBJ2-7; D not resolved. Trimming left V 4 bases short and J 2 bases short, with 13 bases between. Germline CDR1 SGHDT, CDR2 YYEEEE. The CDR3 runs to 14 residues. The CDR3 sequence: CASSPVHRPYEQYF. The CDR3 DNA reads as TGTGCCAGCAGCCCCGTTCACAGACCCTACGAGCAGTACTTC.

At least ten counts were recorded for this clonotype. This chain uses TRBV5-1 with TRBJ2-1; a possible D gene is TRBD1 (6 bases). The CDR3 totals 15 residues. Germline CDR1 reads SGHRS; CDR2 reads YFSETQ. Trimming removed 0 bases from V and 3 bases from J, with 10 bases in between. Here the CDR3 reads CASSLVADSYNEQFF. The CDR3 nucleotides read TGCGCCAGCAGCTTGGTGGCGGACAGCTACAATGAGCAGTTCTTC.

In its sample, this clonotype was seen many times. The chain has TRBV10-3 and TRBJ2-5, with D maybe TRBD1 (6 bases). Trimming removed 3 bases from V and 1 base from J, with 12 bases in between. This CDR3 has 15 amino acids. Per germline, CDR1 ENHRY and CDR2 SYGVKD. CDR3: CAISDGGRGQETQYF. CDR3 DNA sequence: TGTGCCATCAGTGATGGTGGCAGGGGCCAAGAGACCCAGTACTTC.

This clonotype was found many times. This chain joins TRBV29-1 and TRBJ1-2; TRBD1 might be the D (5 bases). With 2 bases removed from V and 0 bases from J, the gap between germline ends came to 7 bases. The germline CDR1 and CDR2 sequences are SQVTM and ANQGSEA. This CDR3 region has 13 residues. CDR3 sequence (DNA): TGCAGCGTTGAACAGGGAGCTAACTATGGCTACACCTTC. Translated: CSVEQGANYGYTF.

This clonotype was seen many times. The V and J genes are TRBV19 and TRBJ2-1; tentatively, D is TRBD2 (6 bases). Trimming took 3 bases from V and 10 from J, leaving 13 bases between them. In germline, CDR1 is LNHDA, CDR2 SQIVND (reference sequence). The CDR3 is 13 amino acids. The CDR3: CASSIGGVGEQFF. The CDR3 DNA is TGTGCCAGTAGTATCGGAGGGGTAGGCGAGCAGTTCTTC.

Many counts were recorded for this clonotype. The J gene is TRBJ2-3, the V gene TRBV6-2 or TRBV6-3; 8 positions agree with TRBD2. CDR1 is MNHEY, CDR2 SVGEGT, per germline. V shed 4 bases, J shed 4 bases, and the junction held 4 bases outside the gene matches. The CDR3 has 14 amino acids. CDR3 residues: CASSWTSIPDTQYF. The CDR3 DNA sequence: TGTGCCAGCAGTTGGACTAGCATCCCAGATACGCAGTATTTT.

This clonotype was observed at least ten times. The rearrangement links TRBV7-2 to TRBJ2-7; D not resolved. The CDR3 loop spans 12 amino acids. V gave up 1 base and J gave up 4 bases, with 5 bases separating them. CDR1 is SGHTA and CDR2 is FQGNSA in the germline V gene. The CDR3 sequence is CASSLGSYEQYF. The CDR3, as DNA: TGTGCCAGCAGCTTAGGGTCTTACGAGCAGTACTTC.

In the case of this clonotype: A much larger clone lies one base from this, so it may be a read error. The rearrangement links TRBV20-1 to TRBJ2-1; 8 positions match TRBD2. The germline CDR1 and CDR2 sequences are DFQATT and SNEGSKA (reference sequence). The J segment lost 8 bases and the V segment lost 5 bases, leaving 11 bases of the junction unmatched. CDR3 length: 14 residues. The CDR3 nucleotides are TGCAGTGCTTACTATAGCGGGATATACGATGAGCAGTTCTTC. Protein: CSAYYSGIYDEQFF.

This clonotype was counted many times. The chain couples TRBV20-1 to TRBJ1-2; no clear D. Germline V gene data show CDR1 as DFQATT and CDR2 as SNEGSKA (reference sequence). The CDR3 covers 14 residues. V lost 1 base to trimming and J lost 3 bases, with 12 bases between them. CDR3 bases: TGCAGTGCTAGAGCGTCTACAACCTACTATGGCTACACCTTC. It translates to CSARASTTYYGYTF.

This clonotype was detected ten times or more. This sequence joins TRBV27 and TRBJ2-1; TRBD1 or TRBD2 may be the D gene (5 bases each). V dropped 8 bases and J dropped 5 bases, with 16 bases sitting between them. The length of the CDR3 is 14 residues. The germline gives CDR1 MNHEY, CDR2 SMNVEV (reference sequence). The CDR3 region is CASRSWQGDNEQFF. The CDR3 nucleotides read TGTGCCAGCCGTAGTTGGCAGGGAGACAATGAGCAGTTCTTC.